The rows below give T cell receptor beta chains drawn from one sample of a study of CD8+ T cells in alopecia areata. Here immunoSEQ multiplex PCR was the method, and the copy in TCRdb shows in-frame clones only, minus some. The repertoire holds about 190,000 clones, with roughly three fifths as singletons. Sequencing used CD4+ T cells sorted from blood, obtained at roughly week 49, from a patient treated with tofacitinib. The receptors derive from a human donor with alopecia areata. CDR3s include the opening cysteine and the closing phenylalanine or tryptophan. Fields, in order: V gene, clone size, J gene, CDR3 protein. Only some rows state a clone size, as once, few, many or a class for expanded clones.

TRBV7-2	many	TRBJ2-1	CASSLSRDEQFF
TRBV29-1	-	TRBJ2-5	CSGRQETQYF
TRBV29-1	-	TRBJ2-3	CSVRGASGGNGDTQYF
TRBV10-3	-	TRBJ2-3	CAISDRLAGEQYF
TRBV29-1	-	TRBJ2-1	CSVEARQGFGNEQFF
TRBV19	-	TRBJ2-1	CASSIDRGSEQFF
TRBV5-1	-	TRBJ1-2	CASSAGQGRGYGYTF
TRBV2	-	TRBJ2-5	CASSENSGTQYF
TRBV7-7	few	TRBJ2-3	CASSFSDRFTDTQYF
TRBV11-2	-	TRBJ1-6	CASSLEWDSAYSPLHF